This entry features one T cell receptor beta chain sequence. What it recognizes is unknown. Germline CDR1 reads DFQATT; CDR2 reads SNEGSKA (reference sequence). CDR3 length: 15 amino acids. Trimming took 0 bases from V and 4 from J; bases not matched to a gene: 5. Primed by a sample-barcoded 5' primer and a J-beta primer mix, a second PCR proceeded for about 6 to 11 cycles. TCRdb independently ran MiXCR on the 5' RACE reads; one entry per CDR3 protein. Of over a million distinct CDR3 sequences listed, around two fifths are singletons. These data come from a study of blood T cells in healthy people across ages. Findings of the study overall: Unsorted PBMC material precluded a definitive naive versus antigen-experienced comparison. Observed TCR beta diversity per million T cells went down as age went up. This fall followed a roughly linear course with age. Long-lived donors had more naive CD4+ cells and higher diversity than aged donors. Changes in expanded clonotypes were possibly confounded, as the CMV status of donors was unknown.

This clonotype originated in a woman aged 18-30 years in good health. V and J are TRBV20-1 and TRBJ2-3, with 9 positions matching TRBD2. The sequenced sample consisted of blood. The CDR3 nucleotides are TGCAGTGCTAGAGATGGGACTAGCCACCCAGATACGCAGTATTTT. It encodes CSARDGTSHPDTQYF.